The present TCR beta chain was sequenced within a study of chemoradiotherapy in HPV16-positive cancers. In its sample, this clone was seen a few times. CDR1 is LGHNA and CDR2 is YNFKEQ in the germline V gene. This CDR3 region has 16 residues. V dropped 0 bases and J dropped 9; count of bases not matched to a gene: 5. Libraries were prepared by immunoSEQ multiplex PCR; TCRdb keeps only in-frame clonotypes and omits some of them. The repertoire holds some 8,600 clones, with around nine tenths as singletons. The starting material was blood, obtained from a patient who underwent chemoradiotherapy. The origin of this receptor is a human donor with HPV-associated anogenital cancer. The V gene is TRBV4-2, the J gene TRBJ2-1; the match to TRBD2 covers 13 bases. The CDR3: CASSQEGTSGDGEQFF. The CDR3 nucleotides read TGTGCCAGCAGCCAAGAAGGGACTAGCGGGGATGGTGAGCAGTTCTTC.